The source of this TCR beta chain is a study of T cells in localized non-small cell lung cancer. General study findings and limits: Out of the top 100 tumor clones, a median approximately 57 were seen in adjacent lung.

The V and J ends lost 5 bases and 7 bases respectively, with 9 bases between them. The CDR3 totals 12 residues. CDR1 and CDR2 from the germline V gene are ENHRY and SYGVKD. To note about this clone: Antigen unknown.

The method was immunoSEQ multiplex PCR; TCRdb's version includes in-frame clones alone and lacks a portion of them. The data hold about 53,000 clones, with approximately 83% observed a single time. The sequences come from peripheral blood mononuclear cells, collected before any cancer treatment. The rearrangement joins TRBV10-3 to TRBJ2-1; D call uncertain. This clonotype was sampled from a man between 40 and 69 years old with stage III lung adenocarcinoma. The CDR3 nucleotides are TGTGCCATCAGTCCGAGTTCTAATGAGCAGTTCTTC. It specifies CAISPSSNEQFF.